The 5 T cell receptor beta chains below come from one sample, sequenced in a study of cytomegalovirus exposure and HLA in healthy donors. PCR involved 60 Vbeta and 13 Jbeta primers. TCRdb keeps only in-frame clones here, not all; method: immunoSEQ multiplex PCR. This table lists 100,000 to 150,000 clones. The source material was PBMCs. These receptors were collected from a woman in her thirties or forties in good health and CMV-seronegative.

J is TRBJ2-1 and V is TRBV21-1; the D call of TRBD1 is as the table states it, not checked on the DNA. TRBV21-1 is labeled a pseudogene. CDR3 length: 15 amino acids. The CDR3, as DNA: TGTGCCAGCAGCAAAGTGGGGACAGGGCTAAATGAGCAGTTCTTC. It yields the protein CASSKVGTGLNEQFF.

The rearrangement joins TRBV4-2 to TRBJ1-2, with 7 bases matching TRBD1. Germline V gene lookup returns CDR1 LGHNA and CDR2 YNFKEQ. The J segment lost 2 bases and the V segment lost 1 base, leaving 1 base of the junction unmatched. The CDR3 is 14 residues long. The CDR3 spells CASSQVGQNYGYTF. In nucleotides, the CDR3 is TGTGCCAGCAGCCAAGTGGGACAGAACTATGGCTACACCTTC.

The V call is TRBV9, the J call TRBJ1-5; D possibly corresponds to TRBD1 (6 bases). Trimming removed 0 bases from V and 7 bases from J, with 14 bases in between. Germline V gene sequence: CDR1 SGDLS, CDR2 YYNGEE. The CDR3 spans 15 residues. CDR3 sequence reads: CASSVAGGGGQPQHF. CDR3 coding DNA: TGTGCCAGCAGCGTAGCTGGGGGGGGCGGGCAGCCCCAGCATTTT.

V usage is TRBV4-1 and J usage is TRBJ1-5; tentatively, D is TRBD1 (6 bases). CDR1 is MGHRA, CDR2 YSYEKL, per germline. Trimming shortened V by 3 bases and J by 0 bases, and 15 bases separated the two germline ends. This CDR3 has 17 amino acids. The CDR3 here is CASSQEQGTDSNQPQHF. The CDR3 nucleotides read TGCGCCAGCAGCCAGGAACAGGGCACGGATAGCAATCAGCCCCAGCATTTT.

Concerning this clone itself: Other DNA sequences in the sample encode the same CDR3. The gene calls are TRBV20-1 and TRBJ1-2; D gene unclear. V was trimmed by 1 base and J by 5 bases, leaving 5 bases between them. The CDR3 extends over 11 amino acids. Germline V lookup: CDR1 DFQATT, CDR2 SNEGSKA (reference sequence). CDR3 nucleotides: TGCAGTGCTAGAGTCCCGTATGGCTACACCTTC. Translation: CSARVPYGYTF.